A selection of T cell receptor beta chains follows, all from one sample in a study of cytomegalovirus exposure and HLA in healthy donors. Assay: immunoSEQ multiplex PCR; the TCRdb copy retains only in-frame clones and omits some. In the table there are approximately 180,000 clones, about two thirds of which are singletons. Sequencing used PBMCs. The origin of the receptors is a human donor in good health. CDR3s include the opening cysteine and the closing phenylalanine or tryptophan. The D gene is left open where the match is weak. A clone size is listed for some rows: how often the clone was seen (once, few, many), or a class if it is expanded.

D: .
J: TRBJ2-1
size: .
V: TRBV19
DNA: TGTGCCAGTAGGAATTGGGCCAATGAGCAGTTCTTC
CDR3: CASRNWANEQFF

D: TRBD1
J: TRBJ1-1
size: few
V: TRBV5-1
DNA: TGCGCCAGCAGCCTACAGGGGGCCGTCGGGACTGAAGCTTTCTTT
CDR3: CASSLQGAVGTEAFF

D: TRBD1
J: TRBJ2-1
size: .
V: TRBV7-9
DNA: TGTGCCAGCAGCCCCGGGACAGGGATTAATGAGCAGTTCTTC
CDR3: CASSPGTGINEQFF

D: .
J: TRBJ2-1
size: .
V: TRBV11-3
DNA: TGTGCCAGCAGCCCGTTCAGGTCGAGCTATGAGCAGTTCTTC
CDR3: CASSPFRSSYEQFF

D: .
J: TRBJ2-5
size: .
V: TRBV5-1
DNA: TGCGCCAGCAGTTGGAATGGTCCAGGGGAAGAGACCCAGTACTTC
CDR3: CASSWNGPGEETQYF

D: .
J: TRBJ2-3
size: .
V: TRBV7-9
DNA: TGTGCCAGCGGAGAGCTAGATACGCAGTATTTT
CDR3: CASGELDTQYF

D: .
J: TRBJ1-1
size: .
V: TRBV5-6
DNA: TGTGCCAGCACCAAATATCGGGGGATGAACACTGAAGCTTTCTTT
CDR3: CASTKYRGMNTEAFF

D: TRBD1
J: TRBJ2-1
size: .
V: TRBV4-2
DNA: TGTGCCAGCAGCCAAGTGACCGGGACAGGCCACAATGAGCAGTTCTTC
CDR3: CASSQVTGTGHNEQFF

D: .
J: TRBJ1-2
size: .
V: TRBV28
DNA: TGTGCCAGCACCCGCCAGGGGTCTTCTTATGGCTACACCTTC
CDR3: CASTRQGSSYGYTF

D: .
J: TRBJ2-7
size: .
V: TRBV7-2
DNA: TGTGCCAGCAGCTCCCCTGCGGGGACCTGGCAGTACTTC
CDR3: CASSSPAGTWQYF

D: TRBD1
J: TRBJ1-4
size: few
V: TRBV4-1
DNA: TGCGCCAGCAGCCACCGGGACAGGGTAGAAAAACTGTTTTTT
CDR3: CASSHRDRVEKLFF

D: .
J: TRBJ1-1
size: .
V: TRBV18
DNA: TGTGCCAGCTCACCGAGGGGCGGGGGGCTCGAGTTTTCTGAAGCTTTCTTT
CDR3: CASSPRGGGLEFSEAFF

D: .
J: TRBJ1-5
size: .
V: TRBV7-6
DNA: TGTGCCAGCAGCGACTACCGGGGGGTAGGGCCCCAGCATTTT
CDR3: CASSDYRGVGPQHF

D: .
J: TRBJ1-3
size: once
V: TRBV5-4
DNA: TGTGCCAGCAGCTCCGGGACTAGTGGCACCATATATTTT
CDR3: CASSSGTSGTIYF

D: .
J: TRBJ1-1
size: .
V: TRBV18
DNA: TGTGCCAGCTCATCGGGGGGGAGGAACACTGAAGCTTTCTTT
CDR3: CASSSGGRNTEAFF

D: .
J: TRBJ1-2
size: few
V: TRBV19
DNA: TGTGCCAGTAGTATAAGGGCCGGGGGTTCGGACTATGGCTACACCTTC
CDR3: CASSIRAGGSDYGYTF

D: TRBD2
J: TRBJ2-3
size: .
V: TRBV10-3
DNA: TGTGCCATCAGTGAGTCGATTCTAGCGGGGGGGGATACGCAGTATTTT
CDR3: CAISESILAGGDTQYF

D: .
J: TRBJ2-7
size: .
V: TRBV27
DNA: TGTGCCAGCAGACTGCAACCCCTCTCCTACGAGCAGTACTTC
CDR3: CASRLQPLSYEQYF

D: .
J: TRBJ2-2
size: .
V: TRBV29-1
DNA: TGCAGCGTTGGGCTACAGGGACGGGCCGGGGAGCTGTTTTTT
CDR3: CSVGLQGRAGELFF

D: .
J: TRBJ2-4
size: .
V: TRBV18
DNA: TGTGCCAGCTCACCACCTACAGGGATCGGCATTCAGTACTTC
CDR3: CASSPPTGIGIQYF

D: .
J: TRBJ1-2
size: .
V: TRBV7-2
DNA: TGTGCCAGCAGGCCGAAGAGCCTTCTGTACTATGGCTACACCTTC
CDR3: CASRPKSLLYYGYTF

D: .
J: TRBJ2-5
size: few
V: TRBV5-1
DNA: TGCGCCAGCAGCTTGGAGGAGGGGGAGACCCAGTACTTC
CDR3: CASSLEEGETQYF

D: .
J: TRBJ1-2
size: .
V: TRBV9
DNA: TGTGCCAGCAGCGCCCTTAACTATGGCTACACCTTC
CDR3: CASSALNYGYTF

D: TRBD1
J: TRBJ1-2
size: .
V: TRBV5-1
DNA: TGCGCCAGCAGCTTTTCAGGGGGCCGGTTTGGCTACACCTTC
CDR3: CASSFSGGRFGYTF

D: .
J: TRBJ1-5
size: .
V: TRBV15
DNA: TGTGCCACCAGCAGGGCCTTCAATCAGCCCCAGCATTTT
CDR3: CATSRAFNQPQHF

D: TRBD1
J: TRBJ2-7
size: .
V: TRBV19
DNA: TGTGCCAGTAGAGGACAGGCATCCTACGAGCAGTACTTC
CDR3: CASRGQASYEQYF

D: TRBD1
J: TRBJ1-1
size: .
V: TRBV7-8
DNA: TGTGCCAGCACCCACCAGACAGGGTTTGTCACTGAAGCTTTCTTT
CDR3: CASTHQTGFVTEAFF

D: TRBD1
J: TRBJ1-2
size: .
V: TRBV6-1
DNA: TGTGCCAGTCGACAGGGGCAACATGGCTACACCTTC
CDR3: CASRQGQHGYTF

D: TRBD1
J: TRBJ1-5
size: .
V: TRBV5-1
DNA: TGCGCCAGCAGCTTGGGCGGGACAGGGAATTATAGCAATCAGCCCCAGCATTTT
CDR3: CASSLGGTGNYSNQPQHF

D: .
J: TRBJ2-3
size: .
V: TRBV5-1
DNA: TGCGCCAGCAGCTTGGGGACAGCGCAGGATACGCAGTATTTT
CDR3: CASSLGTAQDTQYF

D: .
J: TRBJ2-7
size: .
V: TRBV19
DNA: TGTGCCAGTAGTATTGGGTTAGGCGGCGAGCAGTACTTC
CDR3: CASSIGLGGEQYF

D: TRBD1
J: TRBJ1-1
size: few
V: TRBV2
DNA: TGTGCCAGCAGCCTAACGCAGGGGGCCTGGGCTTTCTTT
CDR3: CASSLTQGAWAFF

D: .
J: TRBJ1-1
size: .
V: TRBV6-6
DNA: TGTGCCAGCATCAACAACAGGGCGAACACTGAAGCTTTCTTT
CDR3: CASINNRANTEAFF

D: .
J: TRBJ2-1
size: .
V: TRBV6-5
DNA: TGTGCCTCTTTTGACAGGCCGACCAATGAGCAGTTCTTC
CDR3: CASFDRPTNEQFF

D: TRBD1
J: TRBJ1-1
size: .
V: TRBV15
DNA: TGTGCCACCAGCAGCGGACAGGGGAGGCCTGAAGCTTTCTTT
CDR3: CATSSGQGRPEAFF

D: .
J: TRBJ1-5
size: .
V: TRBV2
DNA: TGTGCCAGCACTCGAGTGTCGCATTACAATCAGCCCCAGCATTTT
CDR3: CASTRVSHYNQPQHF

D: TRBD1
J: TRBJ2-3
size: .
V: TRBV14
DNA: TGTGCCAGCAGCCAACGACAGGGGCCAGATACGCAGTATTTT
CDR3: CASSQRQGPDTQYF

D: .
J: TRBJ1-1
size: few
V: TRBV7-9
DNA: TGTGCCAGCAGCTTAGGAAGGGGTGCAGGGAACACTGAAGCTTTCTTT
CDR3: CASSLGRGAGNTEAFF

D: TRBD1
J: TRBJ1-2
size: .
V: TRBV7-2
DNA: TGTGCCAGCAGCCCCTTGTCCGGGACAGTCTATGGCTACACCTTC
CDR3: CASSPLSGTVYGYTF

D: TRBD1
J: TRBJ2-7
size: few
V: TRBV7-9
DNA: TGTGCCAGCAGCCTACAGGGGGGCTCCTACGAGCAGTACTTC
CDR3: CASSLQGGSYEQYF

D: TRBD2
J: TRBJ2-1
size: .
V: TRBV7-8
DNA: TGTGCCACGGCGGGGGGCCCCTACAATGAGCAGTTCTTC
CDR3: CATAGGPYNEQFF

D: .
J: TRBJ1-2
size: .
V: TRBV18
DNA: TGTGCCAGCTCACCCCAGCCGGGGGGTTCCGATGGCTACACCTTC
CDR3: CASSPQPGGSDGYTF

D: TRBD1
J: TRBJ1-3
size: .
V: TRBV5-1
DNA: TGCGCCAGCAGCTCTGGACAGGTAACCTCTGGAAACACCATATATTTT
CDR3: CASSSGQVTSGNTIYF

D: .
J: TRBJ2-1
size: .
V: TRBV6-6
DNA: TGTGCCAGCAGCAGGACACGATCTAGCGATGAGCAGTTCTTC
CDR3: CASSRTRSSDEQFF

D: .
J: TRBJ2-7
size: .
V: TRBV19
DNA: TGTGCCGCCTCGGCGGGGAGCGGTGGCTACGAGCAGTACTTC
CDR3: CAASAGSGGYEQYF

D: .
J: TRBJ2-1
size: .
V: TRBV4-1
DNA: TGCGCCAGCAGCCAAGATCCGGTCGGTGGAGGCTACAATGAGCAGTTCTTC
CDR3: CASSQDPVGGGYNEQFF

D: TRBD1
J: TRBJ2-3
size: .
V: TRBV7-9
DNA: TGTGCCAGCAGCCGGGACAGATATACGCAGTATTTT
CDR3: CASSRDRYTQYF